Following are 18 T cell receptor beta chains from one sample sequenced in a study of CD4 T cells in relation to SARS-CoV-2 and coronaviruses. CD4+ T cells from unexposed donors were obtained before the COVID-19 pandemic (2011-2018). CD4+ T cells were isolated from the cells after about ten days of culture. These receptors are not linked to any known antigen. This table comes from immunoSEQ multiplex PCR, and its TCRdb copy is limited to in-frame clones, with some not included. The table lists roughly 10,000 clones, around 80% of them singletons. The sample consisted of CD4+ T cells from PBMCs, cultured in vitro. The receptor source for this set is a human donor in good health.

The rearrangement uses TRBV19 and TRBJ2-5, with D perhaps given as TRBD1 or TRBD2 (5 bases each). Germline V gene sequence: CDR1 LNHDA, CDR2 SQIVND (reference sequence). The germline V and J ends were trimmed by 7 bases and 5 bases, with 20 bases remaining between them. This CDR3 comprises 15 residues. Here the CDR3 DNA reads TGTGCCAGTACCAAGAGAGGGTCATCAGGGGAGACCCAGTACTTC. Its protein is CASTKRGSSGETQYF.

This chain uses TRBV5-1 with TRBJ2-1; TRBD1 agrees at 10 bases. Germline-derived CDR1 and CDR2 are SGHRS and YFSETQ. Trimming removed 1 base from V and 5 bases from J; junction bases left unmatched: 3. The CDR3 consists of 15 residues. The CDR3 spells CASSLYGQGDNEQFF. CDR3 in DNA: TGCGCCAGCAGCTTGTATGGACAGGGGGACAATGAGCAGTTCTTC. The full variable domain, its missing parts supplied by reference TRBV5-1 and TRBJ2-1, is KAGVTQTPRYLIKTRGQQVTLSCSPISGHRSVSWYQQTPGQGLQFLFEYFSETQRNKGNFPGRFSGRQFSNSRSEMNVSTLELGDSALYLCASSLYGQGDNEQFFGPGTRLTVL.

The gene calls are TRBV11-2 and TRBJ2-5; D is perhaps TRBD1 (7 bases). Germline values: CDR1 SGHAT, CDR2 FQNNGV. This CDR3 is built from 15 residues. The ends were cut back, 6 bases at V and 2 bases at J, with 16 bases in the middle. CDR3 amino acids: CASSQTGAGQETQYF. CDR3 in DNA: TGTGCCAGCAGTCAAACAGGGGCGGGGCAAGAGACCCAGTACTTC.

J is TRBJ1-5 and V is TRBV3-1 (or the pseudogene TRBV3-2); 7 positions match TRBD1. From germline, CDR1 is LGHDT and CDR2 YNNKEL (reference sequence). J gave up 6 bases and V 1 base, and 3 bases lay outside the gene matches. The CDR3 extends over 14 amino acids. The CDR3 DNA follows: TGTGCCAGCAGCCAAGGCTCAGGGGGTCAGCCCCAGCATTTT. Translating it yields CASSQGSGGQPQHF.

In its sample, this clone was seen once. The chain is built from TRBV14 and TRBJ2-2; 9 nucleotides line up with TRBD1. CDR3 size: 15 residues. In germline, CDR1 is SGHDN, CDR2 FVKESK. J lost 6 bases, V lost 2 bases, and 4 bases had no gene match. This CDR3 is CASSQRDRVAGELFF. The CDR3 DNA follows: TGTGCCAGCAGCCAACGGGACAGGGTGGCCGGGGAGCTGTTTTTT.

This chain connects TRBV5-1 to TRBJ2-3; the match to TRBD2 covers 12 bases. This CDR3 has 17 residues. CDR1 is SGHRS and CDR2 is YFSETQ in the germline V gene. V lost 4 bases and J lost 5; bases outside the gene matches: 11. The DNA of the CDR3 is TGCGCCAGCAGCCCCGGCTCTAGCGGGAGGGCCGTAGATACGCAGTATTTT. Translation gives CASSPGSSGRAVDTQYF.

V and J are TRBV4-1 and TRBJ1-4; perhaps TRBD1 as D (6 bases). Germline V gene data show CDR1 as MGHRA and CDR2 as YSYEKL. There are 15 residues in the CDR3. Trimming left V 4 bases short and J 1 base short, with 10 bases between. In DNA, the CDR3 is TGCGCCAGCAGCCGTCCGGGACAAACTAATGAAAAACTGTTTTTT. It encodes CASSRPGQTNEKLFF.

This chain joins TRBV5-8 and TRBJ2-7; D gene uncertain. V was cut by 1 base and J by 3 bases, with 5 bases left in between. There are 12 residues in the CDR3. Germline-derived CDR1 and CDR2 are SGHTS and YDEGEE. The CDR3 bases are TGTGCCAGCAGCTTGACTCTCTACGAGCAGTACTTC. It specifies CASSLTLYEQYF.

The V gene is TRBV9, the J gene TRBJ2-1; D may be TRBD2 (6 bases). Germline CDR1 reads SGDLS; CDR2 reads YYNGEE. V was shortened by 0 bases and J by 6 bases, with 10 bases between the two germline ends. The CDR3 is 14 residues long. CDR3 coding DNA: TGTGCCAGCAGCGTAGGGGTAGCGGTCAATGAGCAGTTCTTC. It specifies CASSVGVAVNEQFF.

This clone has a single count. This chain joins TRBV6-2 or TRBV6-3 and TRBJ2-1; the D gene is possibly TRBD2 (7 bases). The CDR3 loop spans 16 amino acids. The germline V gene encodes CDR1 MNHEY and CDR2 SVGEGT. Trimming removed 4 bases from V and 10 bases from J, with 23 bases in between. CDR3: CASSFLRDGGQGEQFF. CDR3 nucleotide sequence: TGTGCCAGCAGTTTCCTCCGGGACGGGGGGCAAGGGGAGCAGTTCTTC.

This chain's CDR3 is CASSEGVVGQGYSPLHF. In DNA form, the CDR3 reads TGTGCCAGCAGTGAAGGTGTAGTGGGACAGGGGTATTCACCCCTCCACTTT. The chain joins TRBV2 to TRBJ1-6; 10 nucleotides agree with TRBD1. J lost 8 bases, V lost 1 base, and 8 bases had no gene match. The germline gives CDR1 SNHLY, CDR2 FYNNEI. The CDR3 sequence is 17 residues long.

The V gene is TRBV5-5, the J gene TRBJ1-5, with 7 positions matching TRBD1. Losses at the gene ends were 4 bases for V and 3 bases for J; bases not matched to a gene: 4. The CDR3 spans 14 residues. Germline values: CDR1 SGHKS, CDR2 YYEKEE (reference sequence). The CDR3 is CASSPDRANQPQHF. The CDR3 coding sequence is TGTGCCAGCAGCCCAGACAGGGCCAATCAGCCCCAGCATTTT.

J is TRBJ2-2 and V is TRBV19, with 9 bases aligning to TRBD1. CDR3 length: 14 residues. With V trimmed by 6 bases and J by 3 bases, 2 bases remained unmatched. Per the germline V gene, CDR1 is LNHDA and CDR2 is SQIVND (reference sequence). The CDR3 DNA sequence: TGTGCCAGTAGGGGACAGGGAGACACCGGGGAGCTGTTTTTT. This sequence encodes CASRGQGDTGELFF.

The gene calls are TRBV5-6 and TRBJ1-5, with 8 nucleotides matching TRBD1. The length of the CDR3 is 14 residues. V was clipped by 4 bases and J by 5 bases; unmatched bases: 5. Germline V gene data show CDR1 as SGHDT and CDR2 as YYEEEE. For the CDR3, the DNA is TGTGCCAGCAGCGTGACAGGGGACGATCAGCCCCAGCATTTT. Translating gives CASSVTGDDQPQHF. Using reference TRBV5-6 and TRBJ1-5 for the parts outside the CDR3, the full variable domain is DAGVTQSPTHLIKTRGQQVTLRCSPKSGHDTVSWYQQALGQGPQFIFQYYEEEERQRGNFPDRFSGHQFPNYSSELNVNALLLGDSALYLCASSVTGDDQPQHFGDGTRLSIL.

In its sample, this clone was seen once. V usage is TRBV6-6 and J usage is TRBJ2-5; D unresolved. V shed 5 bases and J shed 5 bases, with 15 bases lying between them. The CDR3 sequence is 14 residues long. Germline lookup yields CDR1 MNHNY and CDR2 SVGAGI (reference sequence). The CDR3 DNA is TGTGCCAGCAGTACCGGTTCCTTCCCGGAGACCCAGTACTTC. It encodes CASSTGSFPETQYF.

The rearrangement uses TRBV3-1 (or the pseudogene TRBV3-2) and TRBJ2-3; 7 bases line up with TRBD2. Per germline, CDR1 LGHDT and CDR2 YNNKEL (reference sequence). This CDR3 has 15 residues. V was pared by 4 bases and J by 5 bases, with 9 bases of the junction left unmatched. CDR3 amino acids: CASSLQPPGGDTQYF. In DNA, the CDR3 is TGTGCCAGCAGCCTACAGCCTCCGGGAGGAGATACGCAGTATTTT.

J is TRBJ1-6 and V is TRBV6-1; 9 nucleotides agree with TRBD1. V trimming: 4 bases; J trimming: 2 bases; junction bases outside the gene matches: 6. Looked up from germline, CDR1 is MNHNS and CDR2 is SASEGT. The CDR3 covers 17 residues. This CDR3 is CASSASRQGAYNSPLHF. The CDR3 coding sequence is TGTGCCAGCAGTGCCTCCCGACAGGGGGCCTATAATTCACCCCTCCACTTT.

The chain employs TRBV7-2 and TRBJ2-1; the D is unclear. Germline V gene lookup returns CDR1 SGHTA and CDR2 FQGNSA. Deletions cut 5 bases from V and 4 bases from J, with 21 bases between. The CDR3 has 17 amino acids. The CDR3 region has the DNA TGTGCCAGCAGCCGGGTGGCAGACTGGAACTTTTACAATGAGCAGTTCTTC. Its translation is CASSRVADWNFYNEQFF.